This T cell receptor beta chain was recorded in a study of T cells in Graves' hyperthyroidism and ophthalmopathy. Study-level background: Once the initial diagnosis was made, peripheral blood was obtained before any treatment. Study-level results: Researchers found most expanded thyroid clonotypes above 0.001 in blood as well.

TCR beta CDR3 regions were amplified from RNA. The TCR CDR3 first-round RT-PCR relied on the HTBI primer set. TCRdb independently ran MiXCR on the multiplex PCR reads; one entry per CDR3 protein. The sample shows approximately 560,000 distinct CDR3 sequences, approximately 14% of them seen only once. The study defined stable Graves' hyperthyroidism as no ophthalmopathy progression within 18 months. Subjects aged 18 to 65 presented with newly diagnosed hyperthyroidism of less than 2 months' duration. V was pared by 1 base and J by 9 bases, with 20 bases of the junction left unmatched. Per germline, CDR1 MGHRA and CDR2 YSYEKL. This CDR3 has 20 amino acids. Regarding this clonotype: Its specificity is not known.

This receptor was taken from a woman under 40 with Graves' hyperthyroidism. The chain links TRBV4-1 to TRBJ1-6, with 8 bases fitting TRBD1. Sequenced sample: blood. As DNA, the CDR3 is TGCGCCAGCAGCCAAGGTTCGAGACAGGGGAAGGATCCCCTGAGTTCACCCCTCCACTTT. The encoded protein is CASSQGSRQGKDPLSSPLHF.